This T cell receptor beta chain came from a study of human T cells and chemical hapten exposure. Study-level points and caveats: Since the donors had alopecia, their immune response may not be the same as that of healthy people.

Time point given: pre-sensitization, week 0. Treatment of the sample: therapeutic diphenylcyclopropenone sensitization with weekly scalp DPC. Of note for this clonotype: The antigen remains unidentified.

With V trimmed by 2 bases and J by 7 bases, 7 bases remained unmatched. Germline V gene sequence: CDR1 SQVTM, CDR2 ANQGSEA. The length of the CDR3 is 14 residues. TCRdb redid the calling of the RACE reads with MiXCR, one entry per CDR3 protein. There are roughly 380,000 distinct CDR3 sequences in the sample; about 5.1% occur only once, and 2.6% lies in the top ten. This chain joins TRBV29-1 and TRBJ2-4; 8 bases match TRBD1. The TCR comes from a woman in her forties or fifties with alopecia areata. Some clones in this sample may be carry-over from other donors' samples. The specimen was whole blood, collected in connection with sensitization to the hapten diphenylcyclopropenone (DPC). CDR3 DNA: TGCAGCGTTGAAAGTCGGGACAGGCATAACATTCAGTACTTC. Protein: CSVESRDRHNIQYF.